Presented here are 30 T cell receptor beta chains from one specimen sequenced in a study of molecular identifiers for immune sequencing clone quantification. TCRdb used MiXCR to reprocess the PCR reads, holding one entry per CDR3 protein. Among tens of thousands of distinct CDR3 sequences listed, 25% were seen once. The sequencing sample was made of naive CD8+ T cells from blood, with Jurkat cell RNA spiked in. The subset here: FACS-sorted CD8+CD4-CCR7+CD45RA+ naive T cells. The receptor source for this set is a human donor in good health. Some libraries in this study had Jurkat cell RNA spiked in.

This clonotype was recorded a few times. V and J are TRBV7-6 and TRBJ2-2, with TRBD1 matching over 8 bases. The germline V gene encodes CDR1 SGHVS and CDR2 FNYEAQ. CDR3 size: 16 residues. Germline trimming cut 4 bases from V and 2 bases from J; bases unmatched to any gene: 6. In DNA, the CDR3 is TGTGCCAGCAGCTCGACAGGGGCCTTTAACACCGGGGAGCTGTTTTTT. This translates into CASSSTGAFNTGELFF.

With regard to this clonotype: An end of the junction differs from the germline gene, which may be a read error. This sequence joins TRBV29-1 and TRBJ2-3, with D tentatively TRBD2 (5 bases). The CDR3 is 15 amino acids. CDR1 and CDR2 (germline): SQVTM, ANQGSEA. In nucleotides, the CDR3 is TGCAGCGTGGATCGGGCCAGTCCTAGCACAGAAACGCAGTATTTT. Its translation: CSVDRASPSTETQYF.

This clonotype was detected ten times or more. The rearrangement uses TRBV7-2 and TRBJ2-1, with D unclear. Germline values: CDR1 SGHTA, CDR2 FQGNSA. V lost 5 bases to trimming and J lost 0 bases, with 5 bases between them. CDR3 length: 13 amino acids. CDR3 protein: CASSQDSYNEQFF. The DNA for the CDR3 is TGTGCCAGCAGCCAAGACTCCTACAATGAGCAGTTCTTC.

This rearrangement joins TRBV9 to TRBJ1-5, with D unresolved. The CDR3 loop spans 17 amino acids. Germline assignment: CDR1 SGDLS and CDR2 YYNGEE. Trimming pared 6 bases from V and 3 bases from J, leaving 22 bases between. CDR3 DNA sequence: TGTGCCAGCACCAGCGTAGAGAACAGAATCGTCAATCAGCCCCAGCATTTT. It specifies CASTSVENRIVNQPQHF.

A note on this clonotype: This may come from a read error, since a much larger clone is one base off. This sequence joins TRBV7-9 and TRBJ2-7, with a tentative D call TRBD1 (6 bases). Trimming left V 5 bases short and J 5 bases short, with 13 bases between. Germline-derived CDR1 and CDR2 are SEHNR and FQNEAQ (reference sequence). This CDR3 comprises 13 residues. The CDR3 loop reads CASSTGTLHEQYF. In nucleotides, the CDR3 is TGTGCCAGCAGCACCGGGACACTCCACGAGCAGTACTTC.

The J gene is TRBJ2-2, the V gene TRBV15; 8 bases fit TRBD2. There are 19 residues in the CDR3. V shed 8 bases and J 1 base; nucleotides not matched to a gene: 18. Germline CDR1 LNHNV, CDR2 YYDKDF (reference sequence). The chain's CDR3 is CATAAVETSGKMNTGELFF. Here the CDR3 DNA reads TGTGCCACCGCAGCAGTTGAAACTAGCGGAAAGATGAACACCGGGGAGCTGTTTTTT. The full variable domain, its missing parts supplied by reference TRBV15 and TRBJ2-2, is DAMVIQNPRYQVTQFGKPVTLSCSQTLNHNVMYWYQQKSSQAPKLLFHYYDKDFNNEADTPDNFQSRRPNTSFCFLDIRSPGLGDTAMYLCATAAVETSGKMNTGELFFGEGSRLTVL.

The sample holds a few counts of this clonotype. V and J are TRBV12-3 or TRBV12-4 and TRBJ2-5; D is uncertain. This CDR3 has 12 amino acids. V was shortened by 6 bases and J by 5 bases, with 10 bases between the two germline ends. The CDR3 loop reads CASRSIRETQYF. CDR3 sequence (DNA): TGTGCCAGCAGATCGATCCGGGAGACCCAGTACTTC.

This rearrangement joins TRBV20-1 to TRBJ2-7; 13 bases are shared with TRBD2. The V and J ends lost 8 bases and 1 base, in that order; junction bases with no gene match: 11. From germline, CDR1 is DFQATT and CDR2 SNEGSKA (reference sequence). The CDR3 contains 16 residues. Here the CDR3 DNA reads TGCAGTACCCTCACTAGCGGGAGGGCCGGGTCCTACGAGCAGTACTTC. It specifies CSTLTSGRAGSYEQYF.

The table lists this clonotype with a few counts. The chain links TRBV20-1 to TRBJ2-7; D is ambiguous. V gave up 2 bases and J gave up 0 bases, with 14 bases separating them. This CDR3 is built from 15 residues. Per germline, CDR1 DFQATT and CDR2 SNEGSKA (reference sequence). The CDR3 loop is CSARPDGSSSYEQYF. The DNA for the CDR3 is TGCAGTGCTAGACCGGACGGTTCAAGCTCCTACGAGCAGTACTTC.

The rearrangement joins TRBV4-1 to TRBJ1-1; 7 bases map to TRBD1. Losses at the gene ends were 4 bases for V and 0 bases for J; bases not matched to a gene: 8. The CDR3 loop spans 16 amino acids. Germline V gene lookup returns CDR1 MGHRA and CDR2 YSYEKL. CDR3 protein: CASSRGRQGVNTEAFF. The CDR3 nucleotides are TGCGCCAGCAGCCGAGGACGACAGGGAGTGAACACTGAAGCTTTCTTT.

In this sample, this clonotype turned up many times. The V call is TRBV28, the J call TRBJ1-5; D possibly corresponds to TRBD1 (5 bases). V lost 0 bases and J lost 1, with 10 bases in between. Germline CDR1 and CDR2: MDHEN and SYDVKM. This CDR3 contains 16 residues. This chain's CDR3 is CASSLWGGVSNQPQHF. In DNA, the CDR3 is TGTGCCAGCAGTTTATGGGGAGGGGTGAGCAATCAGCCCCAGCATTTT.

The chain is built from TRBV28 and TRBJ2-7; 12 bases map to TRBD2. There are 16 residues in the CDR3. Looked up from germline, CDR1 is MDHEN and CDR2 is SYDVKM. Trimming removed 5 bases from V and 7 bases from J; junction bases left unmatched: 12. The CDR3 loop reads CASSPLVSSGGGEQYF. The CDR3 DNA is TGTGCCAGCAGTCCCCTCGTTTCTAGCGGGGGGGGGGAGCAGTACTTC.

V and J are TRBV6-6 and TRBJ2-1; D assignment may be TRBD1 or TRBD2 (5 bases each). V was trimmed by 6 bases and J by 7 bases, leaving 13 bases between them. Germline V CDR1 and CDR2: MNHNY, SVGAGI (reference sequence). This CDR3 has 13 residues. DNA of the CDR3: TGTGCCAGCAGGGGGGACGCCTGGAATGAGCAGTTCTTC. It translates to CASRGDAWNEQFF.

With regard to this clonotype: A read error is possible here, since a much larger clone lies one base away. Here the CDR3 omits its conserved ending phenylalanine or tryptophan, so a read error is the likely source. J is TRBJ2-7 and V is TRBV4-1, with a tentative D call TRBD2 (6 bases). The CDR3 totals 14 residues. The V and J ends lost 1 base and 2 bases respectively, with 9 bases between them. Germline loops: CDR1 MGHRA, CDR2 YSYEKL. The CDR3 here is CASSQVEGTYEQYS. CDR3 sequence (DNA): TGCGCCAGCAGCCAAGTGGAGGGGACCTACGAGCAGTACTCC.

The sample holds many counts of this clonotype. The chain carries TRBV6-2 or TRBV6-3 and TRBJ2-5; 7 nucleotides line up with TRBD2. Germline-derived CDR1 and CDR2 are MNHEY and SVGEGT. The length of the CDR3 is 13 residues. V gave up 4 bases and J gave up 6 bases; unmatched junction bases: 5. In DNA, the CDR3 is TGTGCCAGCAGTTTCGGGGGGATTAAGACCCAGTACTTC. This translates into CASSFGGIKTQYF.

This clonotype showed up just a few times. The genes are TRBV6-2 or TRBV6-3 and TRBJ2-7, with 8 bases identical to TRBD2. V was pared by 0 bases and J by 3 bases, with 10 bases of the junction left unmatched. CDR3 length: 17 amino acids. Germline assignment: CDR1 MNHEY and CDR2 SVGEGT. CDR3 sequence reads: CASSYSSDGRAHYEQYF. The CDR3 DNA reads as TGTGCCAGCAGTTACTCGAGTGACGGGAGGGCCCACTACGAGCAGTACTTC.

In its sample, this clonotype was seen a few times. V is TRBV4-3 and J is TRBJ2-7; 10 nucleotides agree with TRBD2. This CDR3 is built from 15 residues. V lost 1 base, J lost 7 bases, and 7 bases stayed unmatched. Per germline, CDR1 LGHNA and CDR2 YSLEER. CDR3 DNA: TGCGCCAGCAGCCAAGGGAGTAGCGGGGGGTATGAGCAGTACTTC. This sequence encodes CASSQGSSGGYEQYF.

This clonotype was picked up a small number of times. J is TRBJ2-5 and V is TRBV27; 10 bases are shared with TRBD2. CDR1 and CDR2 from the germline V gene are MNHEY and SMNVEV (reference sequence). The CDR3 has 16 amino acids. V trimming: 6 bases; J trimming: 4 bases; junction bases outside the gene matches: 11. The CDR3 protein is CASRVAGGPAAETQYF. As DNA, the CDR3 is TGTGCCAGCAGGGTAGCGGGGGGCCCCGCCGCAGAGACCCAGTACTTC.

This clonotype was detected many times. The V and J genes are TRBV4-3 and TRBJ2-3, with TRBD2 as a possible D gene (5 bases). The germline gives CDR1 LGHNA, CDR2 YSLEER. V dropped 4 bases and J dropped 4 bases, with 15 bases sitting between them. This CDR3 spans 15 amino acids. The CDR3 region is CASSPGVARPDTQYF. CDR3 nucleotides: TGCGCCAGCAGCCCGGGTGTAGCGAGACCAGATACGCAGTATTTT.

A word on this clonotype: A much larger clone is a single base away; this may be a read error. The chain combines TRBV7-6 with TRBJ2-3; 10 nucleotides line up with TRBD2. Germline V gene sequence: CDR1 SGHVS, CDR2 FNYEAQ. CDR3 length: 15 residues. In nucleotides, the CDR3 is TGTGCCAGCAGCTTCGAAGCGGGAGGGCCGGATACGCGGTATTTT. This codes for CASSFEAGGPDTRYF.

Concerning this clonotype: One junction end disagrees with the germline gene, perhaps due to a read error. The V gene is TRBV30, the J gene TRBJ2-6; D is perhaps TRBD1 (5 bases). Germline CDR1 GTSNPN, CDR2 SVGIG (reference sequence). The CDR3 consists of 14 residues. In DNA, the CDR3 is TGTGCCTGGGCGTTAGGTTCTGGGGCCCACGTCCTGACTTTC. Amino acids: CAWALGSGAHVLTF. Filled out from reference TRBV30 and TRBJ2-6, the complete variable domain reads SQTIHQWPATLVQPVGSPLSLECTVEGTSNPNLYWYRQAAGRGLQLLFYSVGIGQISSEVPQNLSASRPQDRQFILSSKKLLLSDSGFYLCAWALGSGAHVLTFGAGSRLTVL.

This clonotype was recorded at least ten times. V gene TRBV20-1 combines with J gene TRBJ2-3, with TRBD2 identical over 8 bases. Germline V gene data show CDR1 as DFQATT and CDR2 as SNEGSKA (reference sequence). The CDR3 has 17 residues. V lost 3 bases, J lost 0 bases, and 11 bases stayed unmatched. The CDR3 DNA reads TGCAGTGCTAGTCGCCAGCAGCGGGAGCTGAGCACAGATACGCAGTATTTT. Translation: CSASRQQRELSTDTQYF.

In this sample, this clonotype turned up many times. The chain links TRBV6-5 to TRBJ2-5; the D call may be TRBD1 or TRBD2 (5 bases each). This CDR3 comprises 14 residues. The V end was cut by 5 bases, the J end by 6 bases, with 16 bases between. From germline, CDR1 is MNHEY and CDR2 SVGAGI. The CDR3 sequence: CASSPPGTRKTQYF. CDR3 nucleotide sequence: TGTGCCAGCAGTCCGCCCGGGACCCGAAAGACCCAGTACTTC.

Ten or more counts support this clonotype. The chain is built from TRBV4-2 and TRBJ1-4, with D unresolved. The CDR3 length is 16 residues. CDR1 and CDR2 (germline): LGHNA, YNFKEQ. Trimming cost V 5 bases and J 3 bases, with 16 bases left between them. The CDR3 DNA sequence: TGTGCCAGCAGCGAACGCGAGGCGGCGGCTAATGAAAAACTGTTTTTT. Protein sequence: CASSEREAAANEKLFF.

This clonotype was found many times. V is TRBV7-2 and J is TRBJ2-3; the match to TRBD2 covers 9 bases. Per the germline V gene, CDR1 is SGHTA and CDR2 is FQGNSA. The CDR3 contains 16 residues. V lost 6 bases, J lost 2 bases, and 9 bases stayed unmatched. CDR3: CASRPTSGYFTDTQYF. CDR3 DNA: TGTGCCAGCAGACCCACTAGCGGGTATTTCACAGATACGCAGTATTTT. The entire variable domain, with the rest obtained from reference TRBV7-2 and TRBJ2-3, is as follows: GAGVSQSPSNKVTEKGKDVELRCDPISGHTALYWYRQSLGQGLEFLIYFQGNSAPDKSGLPSDRFSAERTGGSVSTLTIQRTQQEDSAVYLCASRPTSGYFTDTQYFGPGTRLTVL.

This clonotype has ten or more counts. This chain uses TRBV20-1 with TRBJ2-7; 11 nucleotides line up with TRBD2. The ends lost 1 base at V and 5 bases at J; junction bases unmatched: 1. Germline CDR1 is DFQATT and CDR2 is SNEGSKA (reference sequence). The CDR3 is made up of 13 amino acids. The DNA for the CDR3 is TGCAGTGCTAGAGTACTAGCGGGAGACGAGCAGTACTTC. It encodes CSARVLAGDEQYF.

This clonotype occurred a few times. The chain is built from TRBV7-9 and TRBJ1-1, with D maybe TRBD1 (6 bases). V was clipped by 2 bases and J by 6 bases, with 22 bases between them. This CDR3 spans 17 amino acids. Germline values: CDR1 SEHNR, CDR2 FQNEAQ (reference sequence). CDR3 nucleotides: TGTGCCAGCAGCTTATCGGGGGAGGGGGGGCGCCGGGCTGAAGCTTTCTTT. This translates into CASSLSGEGGRRAEAFF.

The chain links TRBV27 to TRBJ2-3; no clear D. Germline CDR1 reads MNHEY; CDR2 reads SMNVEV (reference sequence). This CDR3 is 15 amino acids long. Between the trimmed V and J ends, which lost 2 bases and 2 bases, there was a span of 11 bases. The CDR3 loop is CASSLVGSLTDTQYF. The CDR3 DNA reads TGTGCCAGCAGTTTAGTAGGCTCCCTCACAGATACGCAGTATTTT.

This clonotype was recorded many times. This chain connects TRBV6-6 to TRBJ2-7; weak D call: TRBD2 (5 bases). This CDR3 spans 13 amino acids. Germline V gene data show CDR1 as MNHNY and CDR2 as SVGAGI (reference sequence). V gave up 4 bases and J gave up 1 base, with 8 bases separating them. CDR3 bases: TGTGCCAGCAGTTCCGGGATTTCCTACGAGCAGTACTTC. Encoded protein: CASSSGISYEQYF.

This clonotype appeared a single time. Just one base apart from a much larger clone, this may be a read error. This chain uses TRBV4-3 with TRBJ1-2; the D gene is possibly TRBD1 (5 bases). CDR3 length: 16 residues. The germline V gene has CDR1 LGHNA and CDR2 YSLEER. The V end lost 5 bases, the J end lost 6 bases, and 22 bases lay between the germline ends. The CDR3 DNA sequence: TGCGCCAGCAGCACCAGCCCAACACGGGGGATCCATGGCTACACCTTC. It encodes CASSTSPTRGIHGYTF.